This T cell receptor (beta chain) emerged from a study of T cells in Graves' hyperthyroidism and ophthalmopathy. General study points: The model forecast ophthalmopathy, anticipating it by a median approximately 7 months before onset.

Germline CDR1 and CDR2: SGHTA and FQGNSA. Trimming took 1 base from V and 1 from J, leaving 3 bases between them. This CDR3 comprises 13 residues. Out of approximately 9.9 ml of fresh peripheral blood came the PBMCs. The investigators amplified TCR beta CDR3 regions from RNA transcripts. First-round RT-PCR of the TCR CDR3 relied on the HTBI primer set. TCRdb itself ran the multiplex PCR reads through MiXCR, one entry per CDR3 protein. The sample yields approximately 400,000 distinct CDR3 sequences, less than 20% seen once. This clonotype was found many times. Its specificity is not known. Material: blood. This receptor was taken from a young woman with Graves' hyperthyroidism. The chain employs TRBV7-2 and TRBJ2-3, with D uncertain. CDR3 in DNA: TGTGCCAGCAGCTTAGACCGCACAGATACGCAGTATTTT. Protein: CASSLDRTDTQYF.